This T cell receptor beta chain was sequenced for a study of cytomegalovirus exposure and HLA in healthy donors. On the study more broadly: A previous analysis identified approximately 110 million unique TCR beta sequences derived from 180 million or so T cells.

This clone appeared a single time. The antigen remains undetermined. The junction and the germline gene differ at one end; a read error may be behind it. This CDR3 is also generated by other DNA sequences in the sample. Study-level results: Presence/absence analyses treated sequencing depth as roughly uniform across donors.

Vbeta (60) and Jbeta (13) primers were used in the PCR. Some clones are missing from TCRdb's copy, which holds only in-frame ones; the method was immunoSEQ multiplex PCR. The sample has approximately 150,000 clones, more than 75% seen once. CDR1 and CDR2 from the germline V gene are KGHSH and LQKENI. The CDR3 loop spans 13 amino acids. The rearrangement joins TRBV18 to TRBJ2-5; 9 bases map to TRBD1. The sample was PBMCs. The receptor's source is a woman aged 18 to 35 in good health and CMV-seropositive. The CDR3 DNA reads TGCGCCAGCTCACAGGGACAGGGAGAGACCCAGTACTTC. Amino acids: CASSQGQGETQYF.